These 6 T cell receptor beta chains came from one sample sequenced in a study of OX40 agonist ivuxolimab in advanced cancers. The assay was immunoSEQ multiplex PCR, and TCRdb's table has in-frame clones only and misses some. The data contain 100,000 to 110,000 clones, approximately 90% of them singletons. This material consisted of CD4+ or CD8+ T cells sorted from blood, taken in a trial of the OX40 agonist ivuxolimab. Every receptor here comes from an adult with an advanced solid tumor such as melanoma, head and neck, liver or kidney cancer.

The gene calls are TRBV19 and TRBJ2-7, with a weak D call TRBD1 (5 bases). The germline V gene encodes CDR1 LNHDA and CDR2 SQIVND (reference sequence). V shed 5 bases and J shed 4 bases, with 24 bases lying between them. The CDR3 totals 17 residues. DNA of the CDR3: TGTGCCAGTAGTCGCGATCAAAGGGGCCCCTGGTGGTACGAGCAGTACTTC. This encodes CASSRDQRGPWWYEQYF.

The V call is TRBV7-3, the J call TRBJ2-3; TRBD2 matches 9 bases. Germline assignment: CDR1 SGHTA and CDR2 FQGTGA. Trimming removed 5 bases from V and 2 bases from J; junction bases left unmatched: 11. CDR3 size: 17 residues. For the CDR3, the DNA is TGTGCCAGCAGCCCTATGGGGGCGGGAGGGGTCACAGATACGCAGTATTTT. Translated, it gives CASSPMGAGGVTDTQYF. Supplemented by reference TRBV7-3 and TRBJ2-3, the full variable domain reads GAGVSQTPSNKVTEKGKYVELRCDPISGHTALYWYRQSLGQGPEFLIYFQGTGAADDSGLPNDRFFAVRPEGSVSTLKIQRTERGDSAVYLCASSPMGAGGVTDTQYFGPGTRLTVL.

The chain has TRBV7-3 and TRBJ2-2, with a tentative D call TRBD2 (6 bases). The CDR3 sequence is 14 residues long. Trimming pared 7 bases from V and 5 bases from J, leaving 14 bases between. Germline V gene lookup returns CDR1 SGHTA and CDR2 FQGTGA. CDR3 DNA sequence: TGTGCCAGCACCAGAAACGGAGGGACCGGGGAGCTGTTTTTT. Protein product: CASTRNGGTGELFF.

This chain connects TRBV28 to TRBJ1-5; D is perhaps TRBD1 (6 bases). V lost 3 bases to trimming and J lost 2 bases, with 17 bases between them. The CDR3 runs 17 residues. Germline V gene lookup returns CDR1 MDHEN and CDR2 SYDVKM. The CDR3 loop reads CASSFSPGRGGNQPQHF. CDR3 DNA sequence: TGTGCCAGCAGTTTTTCCCCGGGCAGGGGAGGCAATCAGCCCCAGCATTTT.

The chain joins TRBV19 to TRBJ1-5; D is ambiguous. The CDR3 is 15 amino acids. Trimming stripped 5 bases from V and 2 bases from J, with 13 bases between. The V gene's germline CDR1 is LNHDA and CDR2 SQIVND (reference sequence). CDR3 loop: CASSQVDSRNQPQHF. The CDR3 DNA reads TGTGCCAGTAGTCAGGTCGATAGCCGCAATCAGCCCCAGCATTTT.

The genes are TRBV6-5 and TRBJ2-1; 11 nucleotides line up with TRBD2. CDR3 size: 15 residues. Per the germline V gene, CDR1 is MNHEY and CDR2 is SVGAGI. Trimming took 7 bases from V and 8 from J; bases not matched to a gene: 10. The CDR3 loop is CASIPSGRPADEQFF. CDR3 in DNA: TGTGCCAGCATACCTAGCGGGAGGCCCGCCGATGAGCAGTTCTTC.